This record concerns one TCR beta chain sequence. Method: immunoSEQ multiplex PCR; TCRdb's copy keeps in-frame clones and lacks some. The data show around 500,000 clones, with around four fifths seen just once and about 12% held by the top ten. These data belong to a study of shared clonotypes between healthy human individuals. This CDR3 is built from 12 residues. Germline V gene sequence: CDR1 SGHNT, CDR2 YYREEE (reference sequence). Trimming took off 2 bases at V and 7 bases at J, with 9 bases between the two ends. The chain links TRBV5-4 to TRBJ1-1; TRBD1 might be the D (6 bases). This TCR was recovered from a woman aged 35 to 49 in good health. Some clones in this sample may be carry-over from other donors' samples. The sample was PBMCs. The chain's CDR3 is CASSLNRVEAFF. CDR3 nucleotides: TGTGCCAGCAGCTTAAACAGGGTTGAAGCTTTCTTT.